This passage covers 17 T cell receptor beta chains from one sample sequenced in a study of cytomegalovirus exposure and HLA in healthy donors. Only in-frame clones appear in the TCRdb table, and some are missing; sequencing was by immunoSEQ multiplex PCR. Of over 150,000 clones listed, 65% to 90% are singletons. Sequenced: PBMCs. These receptors all come from a young man in good health and CMV-seropositive.

The chain combines TRBV27 with TRBJ2-1; 7 nucleotides agree with TRBD1. After removal of 3 bases from V and 7 bases from J, the junction contained 9 bases not matched to a gene. The CDR3 runs 15 residues. Germline assignment: CDR1 MNHEY and CDR2 SMNVEV (reference sequence). The CDR3 loop reads CASSFGQAAFNEQFF. DNA of the CDR3: TGTGCCAGCAGTTTCGGACAGGCGGCGTTTAATGAGCAGTTCTTC.

The chain recombines TRBV5-6 with TRBJ2-1, with 9 bases matching TRBD1. The CDR3 length is 16 residues. V gave up 1 base and J gave up 6 bases; unmatched junction bases: 8. The germline V gene encodes CDR1 SGHDT and CDR2 YYEEEE. The CDR3 protein is CASSLYTGGLGNEQFF. CDR3 DNA sequence: TGTGCCAGCAGCTTGTATACAGGGGGCTTGGGCAATGAGCAGTTCTTC.

The J gene is TRBJ1-1, the V gene TRBV11-3, with TRBD1 as a possible D gene (6 bases). Trimming cost V 0 bases and J 11 bases, with 22 bases left between them. Germline-derived CDR1 and CDR2 are SGHNT and YENEEA. The CDR3 is 16 residues long. CDR3 in DNA: TGTGCCAGCAGCTTAGACCCCCGGGTAGGGGGGGCTTATGCTTTCTTT. It encodes CASSLDPRVGGAYAFF.

The rearrangement uses TRBV5-4 and TRBJ1-2, with D maybe TRBD1 (6 bases). The CDR3 consists of 14 residues. V lost 0 bases, J lost 3 bases, and 9 bases lay in between. CDR1 is SGHNT and CDR2 is YYREEE in the germline V gene (reference sequence). CDR3 protein: CASSLVTGDYGYTF. The DNA of the CDR3 is TGTGCCAGCAGCTTGGTGACAGGAGACTATGGCTACACCTTC.

This chain connects TRBV9 to TRBJ1-5; D possibly corresponds to TRBD1 (5 bases). The CDR3 has 14 residues. The germline CDR1 and CDR2 sequences are SGDLS and YYNGEE. V was cut by 0 bases and J by 4 bases, with 8 bases left in between. The CDR3 sequence is CASSVGGDNQPQHF. CDR3 nucleotide sequence: TGTGCCAGCAGCGTAGGGGGGGATAATCAGCCCCAGCATTTT.

V gene TRBV5-5 combines with J gene TRBJ1-2, with 8 bases matching TRBD1. Germline assignment: CDR1 SGHKS and CDR2 YYEKEE (reference sequence). CDR3 length: 15 residues. V gave up 0 bases and J gave up 3 bases; unmatched junction bases: 4. Here the CDR3 DNA reads TGTGCCAGCAGCTTGGCCTTACAGGGGGACTATGGCTACACCTTC. Translation gives CASSLALQGDYGYTF.

The chain joins TRBV6-5 to TRBJ2-3, with D perhaps matching TRBD1 (6 bases). Germline V CDR1 and CDR2: MNHEY, SVGAGI. There are 13 residues in the CDR3. Trimming cost V 5 bases and J 6 bases, with 12 bases left between them. The CDR3 DNA reads as TGTGCCAGCAGTCAGGGGATCGGGGATACGCAGTATTTT. This codes for CASSQGIGDTQYF.

The chain carries TRBV9 and TRBJ2-2; D may be TRBD2 (6 bases). The germline V gene encodes CDR1 SGDLS and CDR2 YYNGEE. Trimming cost V 2 bases and J 5 bases, with 13 bases left between them. The CDR3 has 15 residues. This CDR3 is CASSVGSGKTGELFF. CDR3 in DNA: TGTGCCAGCAGCGTCGGGAGCGGTAAAACCGGGGAGCTGTTTTTT.

The genes are TRBV11-2 and TRBJ2-1; D remains ambiguous. Germline V gives CDR1 SGHAT, CDR2 FQNNGV. Trimming removed 5 bases at V and 0 bases at J, with 11 bases between. There are 15 residues in the CDR3. This CDR3 reads CASSISAGSYNEQFF. The CDR3 DNA is TGTGCCAGCAGCATCTCGGCAGGCTCCTACAATGAGCAGTTCTTC.

The DNA for the CDR3 is TGTGCCAGAAGCCGGCGGGACAGGGGGATTCAGCCCCAGCATTTT. It specifies CARSRRDRGIQPQHF. J is TRBJ1-5 and V is TRBV5-3; 11 nucleotides agree with TRBD1. TRBV5-3 is labeled an ORF, and its function is uncertain. Trimming at V came to 4 bases and at J to 6 bases, leaving 6 bases not matched to a gene. The CDR3 loop spans 15 amino acids.

On this clone itself: In the same sample, other DNA sequences code for this CDR3. The V gene is TRBV7-2, the J gene TRBJ2-7; TRBD2 agrees at 8 bases. The germline gives CDR1 SGHTA, CDR2 FQGNSA. With V trimmed by 3 bases and J by 2 bases, 0 bases remained unmatched. The CDR3 is 13 residues long. CDR3 sequence (DNA): TGTGCCAGCAGCTTTAGCGGGACCTACGAGCAGTACTTC. Residues: CASSFSGTYEQYF. The full variable domain, rest sourced from reference TRBV7-2 and TRBJ2-7, is GAGVSQSPSNKVTEKGKDVELRCDPISGHTALYWYRQSLGQGLEFLIYFQGNSAPDKSGLPSDRFSAERTGGSVSTLTIQRTQQEDSAVYLCASSFSGTYEQYFGPGTRLTVT.

CDR3: CASSLPSKRYEQYF. The CDR3 DNA is TGTGCCAGCAGCTTGCCATCGAAGCGCTACGAGCAGTACTTC. The chain couples TRBV13 to TRBJ2-7; unclear D gene. Per germline, CDR1 PRHDT and CDR2 FYEKMQ (reference sequence). The CDR3 consists of 14 residues. Trimming cost V 3 bases and J 3 bases, with 12 bases left between them.

The chain carries TRBV9 and TRBJ2-7; D perhaps matches TRBD2 (5 bases). The CDR3 sequence is 14 residues long. CDR1 is SGDLS, CDR2 YYNGEE, per germline. Trimming took 3 bases from V and 1 from J, leaving 11 bases between them. The CDR3 reads CASSGYRESYEQYF. The CDR3, as DNA: TGTGCCAGCAGCGGATATAGGGAGTCCTACGAGCAGTACTTC.

The J gene is TRBJ2-5, the V gene TRBV11-3; possible D gene TRBD1, 5 bases. Germline CDR1 is SGHNT and CDR2 is YENEEA. The CDR3 loop spans 15 amino acids. The V end lost 2 bases, the J end lost 4 bases, and 14 bases lay between the germline ends. The chain's CDR3 is CASSLNGHLGETQYF. The DNA for the CDR3 is TGTGCCAGCAGCTTAAACGGACACCTTGGAGAGACCCAGTACTTC.

The V and J genes are TRBV27 and TRBJ2-1; 7 positions agree with TRBD1. Unmatched junction bases numbered 7, after V lost 7 bases and J lost 1 base. This CDR3 has 15 residues. Germline V gives CDR1 MNHEY, CDR2 SMNVEV (reference sequence). CDR3 residues: CASKTGQVSYNEQFF. Written as DNA, the CDR3 is TGTGCCAGCAAGACTGGACAGGTGTCCTACAATGAGCAGTTCTTC.

The chain has TRBV30 and TRBJ2-3, with 10 bases aligning to TRBD2. The CDR3 has 16 amino acids. Germline CDR1 reads GTSNPN; CDR2 reads SVGIG (reference sequence). The V segment lost 1 base and the J segment 0 bases; nucleotides outside the gene matches: 4. CDR3 residues: CAWSAVTSGSTDTQYF. CDR3 DNA sequence: TGTGCCTGGAGTGCCGTGACTAGCGGGAGCACAGATACGCAGTATTTT.

The CDR3 sequence is CSGTGQGSYEQYF. The CDR3 DNA follows: TGCAGCGGTACGGGACAGGGGTCCTACGAGCAGTACTTC. The chain joins TRBV29-1 to TRBJ2-7; TRBD1 matches at 10 bases. The CDR3 is 13 amino acids. V gave up 7 bases and J gave up 1 base; unmatched junction bases: 4. Germline V gene data show CDR1 as SQVTM and CDR2 as ANQGSEA.